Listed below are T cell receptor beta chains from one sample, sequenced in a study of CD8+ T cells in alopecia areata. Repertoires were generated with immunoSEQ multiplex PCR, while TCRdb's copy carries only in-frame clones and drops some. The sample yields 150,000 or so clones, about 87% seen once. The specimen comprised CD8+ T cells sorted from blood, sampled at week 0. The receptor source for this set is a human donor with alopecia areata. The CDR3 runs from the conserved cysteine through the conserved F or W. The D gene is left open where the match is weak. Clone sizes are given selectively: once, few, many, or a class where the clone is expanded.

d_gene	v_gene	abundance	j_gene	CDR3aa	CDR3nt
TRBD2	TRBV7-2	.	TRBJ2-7	CASSLEGRESPYEQYF	TGTGCCAGCAGCTTAGAGGGGAGGGAATCCCCCTACGAGCAGTACTTC
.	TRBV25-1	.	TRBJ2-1	CASSEWEESYNEQFF	TGTGCCAGCAGTGAATGGGAAGAGTCCTACAATGAGCAGTTCTTC
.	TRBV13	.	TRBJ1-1	CASSLGQAQAFF	TGTGCCAGCAGCTTAGGCCAGGCGCAGGCTTTCTTT
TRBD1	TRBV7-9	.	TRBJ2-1	CASSLVGQEKTNYNEQFF	TGTGCCAGCAGCTTAGTTGGACAGGAAAAGACGAATTACAATGAGCAGTTCTTC
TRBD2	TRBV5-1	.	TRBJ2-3	CASSLALAGGITDTQYF	TGCGCCAGCAGCTTGGCACTAGCGGGAGGGATTACAGATACGCAGTATTTT
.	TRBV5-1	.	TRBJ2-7	CASSLVTFSYEQYF	TGCGCCAGCAGCTTGGTAACATTCTCCTACGAGCAGTACTTC
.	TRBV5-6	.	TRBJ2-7	CASSLATGRHEQYF	TGTGCCAGCAGCTTGGCCACAGGGAGACACGAGCAGTACTTC
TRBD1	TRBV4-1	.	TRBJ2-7	CASSHSRQGNYEQYF	TGCGCCAGCAGCCACAGTCGACAGGGGAATTACGAGCAGTACTTC
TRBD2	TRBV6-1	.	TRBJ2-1	CASSEATTSGNNEQFF	TGTGCCAGCAGTGAAGCGACCACTAGCGGGAACAATGAGCAGTTCTTC
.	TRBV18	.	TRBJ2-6	CASSPPPAASSGANVLTF	TGTGCCAGCTCACCGCCGCCAGCGGCGAGCTCTGGGGCCAACGTCCTGACTTTC
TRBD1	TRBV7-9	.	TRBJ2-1	CASSWDSYNEQFF	TGTGCCAGCAGCTGGGACAGTTACAATGAGCAGTTCTTC
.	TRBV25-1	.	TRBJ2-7	CASSYAWDARGEQYF	TGTGCCAGCAGTTACGCGTGGGACGCACGGGGCGAGCAGTACTTC
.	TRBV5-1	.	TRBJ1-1	CASSSGPGNTEAFF	TGCGCCAGCAGCTCGGGGCCCGGGAACACTGAAGCTTTCTTT
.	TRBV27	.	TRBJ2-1	CASSPGRTNEQFF	TGTGCCAGCAGCCCTGGACGGACCAATGAGCAGTTCTTC
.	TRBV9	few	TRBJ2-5	CASSEDHQETQYF	TGTGCCAGCAGCGAAGATCACCAAGAGACCCAGTACTTC
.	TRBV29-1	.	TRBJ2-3	CSASPRGTDTQYF	TGCAGCGCGTCCCCCAGGGGCACAGATACGCAGTATTTT
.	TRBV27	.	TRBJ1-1	CASRNRAEAFF	TGTGCCAGCAGGAACAGGGCGGAAGCTTTCTTT
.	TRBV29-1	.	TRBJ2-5	CSVDSGSVGIQETQYF	TGCAGCGTTGATTCGGGGAGTGTGGGTATTCAAGAGACCCAGTACTTC
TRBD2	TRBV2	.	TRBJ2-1	CASSEGVTSGIHEQFF	TGTGCCAGCAGTGAAGGGGTGACTAGCGGGATACATGAGCAGTTCTTC
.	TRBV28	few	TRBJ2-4	CASSLMRLRTDENIQYF	TGTGCCAGCAGTTTAATGAGGCTCCGTACAGACGAAAACATTCAGTACTTC
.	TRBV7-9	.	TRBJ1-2	CASSKGTDLGNGYTF	TGTGCCAGCAGCAAAGGGACCGACTTGGGGAATGGCTACACCTTC
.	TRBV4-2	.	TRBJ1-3	CASSPDGNTIYF	TGTGCCAGCAGCCCCGACGGAAACACCATATATTTT
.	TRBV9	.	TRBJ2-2	CASSAKGLKTGELFF	TGTGCCAGCAGCGCCAAAGGGTTGAAGACCGGGGAGCTGTTTTTT
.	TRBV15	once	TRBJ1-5	CATSRGEGDQPQHF	TGTGCCACCAGCAGAGGGGAGGGGGATCAGCCCCAGCATTTT
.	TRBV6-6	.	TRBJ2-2	CASSYRGSREAGELFF	TGTGCCAGCAGTTACCGCGGTTCCAGGGAAGCCGGGGAGCTGTTTTTT
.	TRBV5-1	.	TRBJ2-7	CASSFGPNEQYF	TGCGCCAGCAGCTTCGGGCCCAACGAGCAGTACTTC
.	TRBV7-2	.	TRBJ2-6	CASSRTISGANVLTF	TGTGCCAGCAGCCGAACAATCTCTGGGGCCAACGTCCTGACTTTC
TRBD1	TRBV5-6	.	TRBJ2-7	CASSLPGQGAYEQYF	TGTGCCAGCAGCTTACCGGGACAGGGGGCTTACGAGCAGTACTTC
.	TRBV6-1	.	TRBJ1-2	CASSEAQSTNYGYTF	TGTGCCAGCAGTGAAGCTCAGAGCACTAACTATGGCTACACCTTC
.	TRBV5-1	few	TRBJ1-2	CASKLESIRDGYTF	TGCGCCAGCAAATTGGAGTCGATTCGTGATGGCTACACCTTC
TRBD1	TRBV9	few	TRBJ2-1	CASSVRGQVYNEQFF	TGTGCCAGCAGCGTAAGGGGACAGGTCTACAATGAGCAGTTCTTC
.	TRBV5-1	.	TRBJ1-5	CASSLGGGSSNQPQHF	TGCGCCAGCAGCTTAGGAGGGGGATCGAGCAATCAGCCCCAGCATTTT
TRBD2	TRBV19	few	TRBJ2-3	CASSMLAGSTDTQYF	TGTGCCAGTAGTATGTTAGCGGGGAGCACAGATACGCAGTATTTT
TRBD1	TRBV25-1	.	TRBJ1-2	CASSESTRGRGYTF	TGTGCCAGCAGTGAATCAACGAGGGGGCGAGGCTACACCTTC
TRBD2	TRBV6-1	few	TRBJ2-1	CASEVTSTYNEQFF	TGTGCCAGCGAGGTGACTAGCACTTACAATGAGCAGTTCTTC
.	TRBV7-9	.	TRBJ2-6	CASSNQRVTGANVLTF	TGTGCCAGCAGCAACCAGAGGGTAACCGGGGCCAACGTCCTGACTTTC
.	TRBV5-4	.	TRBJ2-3	CASSQLGAPSSDTQYF	TGTGCCAGCAGCCAACTCGGCGCCCCGAGCTCAGATACGCAGTATTTT
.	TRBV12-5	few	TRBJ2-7	CASGQTEFYLGEQYF	TGTGCTAGTGGCCAGACAGAGTTCTATCTGGGGGAGCAGTACTTC
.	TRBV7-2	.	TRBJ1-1	CASSLVVPEAFF	TGTGCCAGCAGCTTAGTTGTTCCTGAAGCTTTCTTT
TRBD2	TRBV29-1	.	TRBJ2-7	CSVRLAIGYEQYF	TGCAGCGTTAGACTAGCAATAGGCTACGAGCAGTACTTC
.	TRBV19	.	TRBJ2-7	CASSNGYEQYF	TGTGCCAGTAGTAACGGTTACGAGCAGTACTTC
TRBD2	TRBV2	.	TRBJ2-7	CASTNEGLAARYEQYF	TGTGCCAGCACCAATGAAGGACTAGCGGCCCGCTACGAGCAGTACTTC